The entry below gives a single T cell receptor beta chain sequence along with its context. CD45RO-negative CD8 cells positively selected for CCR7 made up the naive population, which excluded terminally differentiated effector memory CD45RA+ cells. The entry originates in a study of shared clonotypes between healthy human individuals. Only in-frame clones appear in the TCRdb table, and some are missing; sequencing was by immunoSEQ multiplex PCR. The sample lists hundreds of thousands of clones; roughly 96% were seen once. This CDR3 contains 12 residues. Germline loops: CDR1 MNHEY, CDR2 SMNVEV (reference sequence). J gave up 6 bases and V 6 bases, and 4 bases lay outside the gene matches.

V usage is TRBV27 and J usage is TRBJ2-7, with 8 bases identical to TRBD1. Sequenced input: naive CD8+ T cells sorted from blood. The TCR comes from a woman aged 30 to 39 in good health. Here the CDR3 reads CASRRQGSEQYF. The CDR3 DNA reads TGTGCCAGCAGGCGACAGGGGAGCGAGCAGTACTTC.